This entry is about one TCR beta chain. The target antigen is unknown. V was cut by 0 bases and J by 9 bases, with 9 bases left in between. The CDR3 covers 12 residues. Germline CDR1 and CDR2: DFQATT and SNEGSKA (reference sequence). This record comes from a study of response to subunit inactivated influenza vaccine. Study outcomes and limitations: Authors suggested seasonal influenza vaccinations each recruit few new T cells.

TCRdb called the RT-PCR reads again in MiXCR, with one record for every CDR3 protein. Counted here are 500,000 to 600,000 distinct CDR3 sequences, over 9% occurring once; the ten biggest clones make up roughly 11%. These data were also filed under a second study, of T cells expressing NK-cell markers. That work contributes: TCR beta libraries carry UMIs added by 5'RACE template switching. In several donors, dominant clonotypes made up about 25-65% of CD3+CD56-NKG2C+ cells.

The TCR originated in a man in his fifties who received an inactivated influenza vaccine. The sample was PBMCs from blood, taken on the day of vaccination. The chain carries TRBV20-1 and TRBJ2-1; D is undetermined. In DNA, the CDR3 is TGCAGTGCTAGAGATCACGTAAGTGAGCAGTTCTTC. It specifies CSARDHVSEQFF.